Each of the 21 T cell receptor beta chains below was sequenced from the same sample in a study of blood T cell repertoires in COVID-19. Sequenced by immunoSEQ multiplex PCR; TCRdb stores in-frame clones only, minus some. The table shows 300,000 to 450,000 clones, with around 89% occurring only once. Sequencing was done on a sample of PBMCs or T cells enriched from blood (not recorded which). These receptors came from a man between 18 and 35 years old who had recovered from COVID-19.

This chain links TRBV29-1 with TRBJ1-2; the D gene is possibly TRBD1 (5 bases). There are 12 residues in the CDR3. Germline V gene data show CDR1 as SQVTM and CDR2 as ANQGSEA. V was pared by 4 bases and J by 4 bases, with 10 bases between. The CDR3 DNA reads TGCAGCGTTGTGACAGCCATCTATGGCTACACCTTC. Its protein product is CSVVTAIYGYTF.

The chain has TRBV11-2 and TRBJ1-4, with TRBD1 matching 9 bases. Trimming cost V 5 bases and J 3 bases; bases outside gene matches: 1. The germline CDR1 and CDR2 sequences are SGHAT and FQNNGV. The length of the CDR3 is 14 residues. CDR3 region: CASSRTGANEKLFF. CDR3 bases: TGTGCCAGCAGCCGGACAGGGGCTAATGAAAAACTGTTTTTT.

The chain joins TRBV9 to TRBJ2-1; 15 bases match TRBD2. Trimming removed 3 bases from V and 2 bases from J; junction bases left unmatched: 3. This CDR3 has 17 residues. The germline CDR1 and CDR2 sequences are SGDLS and YYNGEE. The CDR3, as DNA: TGTGCCAGCAGCGCGGGACTAGCGGGAGGAGCCTACAATGAGCAGTTCTTC. Its protein is CASSAGLAGGAYNEQFF.

The V gene is TRBV18, the J gene TRBJ2-7; 10 bases fit TRBD1. From germline, CDR1 is KGHSH and CDR2 LQKENI. The CDR3 is 14 residues long. V shed 3 bases and J 7 bases; nucleotides not matched to a gene: 6. In DNA form, the CDR3 reads TGTGCCAGCTCACCGCCGGGACAGGGGAGTGAGCAGTACTTC. As protein: CASSPPGQGSEQYF. The variable domain in full, with the rest retrieved from reference TRBV18 and TRBJ2-7, is NAGVMQNPRHLVRRRGQEARLRCSPMKGHSHVYWYRQLPEEGLKFMVYLQKENIIDESGMPKERFSAEFPKEGPSILRIQQVVRGDSAAYFCASSPPGQGSEQYFGPGTRLTVT.

V usage is TRBV9 and J usage is TRBJ1-3, with D possibly matching TRBD1 (5 bases). The CDR3 totals 15 residues. The V gene's germline CDR1 is SGDLS and CDR2 YYNGEE. Trimming pared 2 bases from V and 2 bases from J, leaving 11 bases between. Here the CDR3 DNA reads TGTGCCAGCAGCGTTCAGGGTGAAGCTGGAAACACCATATATTTT. Its translation is CASSVQGEAGNTIYF.

V is TRBV18 and J is TRBJ1-2; 7 bases match TRBD1. Losses at the gene ends were 3 bases for V and 5 bases for J; bases not matched to a gene: 12. The V gene's germline CDR1 is KGHSH and CDR2 LQKENI. The CDR3 covers 16 residues. CDR3 amino acids: CASSPPGGSGGYGYTF. The CDR3 DNA reads TGTGCCAGCTCACCTCCCGGCGGTTCAGGGGGATATGGCTACACCTTC.

V is TRBV6-5 and J is TRBJ1-2, with D tentatively TRBD1 (6 bases). Trimming took off 6 bases at V and 6 bases at J, with 11 bases between the two ends. Germline lookup yields CDR1 MNHEY and CDR2 SVGAGI. The CDR3 length is 12 residues. The CDR3 here is CASSDRINGYTF. The DNA for the CDR3 is TGTGCCAGCAGCGACAGGATAAATGGCTACACCTTC.

The chain employs TRBV19 and TRBJ1-5; possible D gene TRBD1, 5 bases. Trimming cost V 3 bases and J 7 bases, with 19 bases left between them. The CDR3 runs to 16 residues. Germline assignment: CDR1 LNHDA and CDR2 SQIVND (reference sequence). CDR3 in DNA: TGTGCCAGTAGTATGCCCAGAAAAGGGGCTTCCCAGCCCCAGCATTTT. Protein: CASSMPRKGASQPQHF.

This rearrangement joins TRBV10-1 to TRBJ1-1; a possible D gene is TRBD1 (6 bases). The CDR3 has 14 residues. V was shortened by 5 bases and J by 5 bases, with 15 bases between the two germline ends. Germline CDR1 WNHNN, CDR2 SYGVQD (reference sequence). The CDR3 protein is CASSPLTGGTEAFF. CDR3 sequence (DNA): TGCGCCAGCAGTCCCTTGACAGGCGGGACTGAAGCTTTCTTT.

The chain combines TRBV7-9 with TRBJ2-5; D may be TRBD1 (6 bases). CDR1 and CDR2 from the germline V gene are SEHNR and FQNEAQ (reference sequence). This CDR3 spans 15 amino acids. Trimming cost V 1 base and J 2 bases, with 11 bases left between them. Here the CDR3 reads CASSLVGGFQETQYF. The CDR3 DNA sequence: TGTGCCAGCAGCTTAGTTGGGGGCTTTCAAGAGACCCAGTACTTC.

The chain carries TRBV6-5 and TRBJ2-7; 9 positions agree with TRBD2. V gave up 2 bases and J gave up 2 bases; unmatched junction bases: 4. The CDR3 is 15 amino acids. Germline V gives CDR1 MNHEY, CDR2 SVGAGI. The CDR3 DNA reads as TGTGCCAGCAGTTACGCGACTAGCGGAGCCTACGAGCAGTACTTC. This translates into CASSYATSGAYEQYF.

V is TRBV7-2 and J is TRBJ2-1, with 12 bases aligning to TRBD2. The V segment lost 5 bases and the J segment 7 bases; nucleotides outside the gene matches: 9. The length of the CDR3 is 16 residues. CDR1 and CDR2 (germline): SGHTA, FQGNSA. CDR3 sequence reads: CASSPSSGGARNEQFF. The CDR3, as DNA: TGTGCCAGCAGCCCCTCTAGCGGGGGGGCCAGGAATGAGCAGTTCTTC.

This chain connects TRBV21-1 to TRBJ2-7; TRBD2 is the table's D call, not checked against the DNA. TRBV21-1 is a recognized pseudogene. The CDR3 is 16 amino acids. The DNA of the CDR3 is TGTGCCAGCAGCAAATTGGGAAGGACTGAGTCCTACGAGCAGTACTTC. It is translated as CASSKLGRTESYEQYF.

This chain links TRBV12-5 with TRBJ1-4; tentative D call: TRBD1 (5 bases). There are 13 residues in the CDR3. The ends were cut back, 6 bases at V and 7 bases at J, with 12 bases in the middle. Germline lookup yields CDR1 LGHNT and CDR2 FRNRAP. The CDR3 nucleotides read TGTGCTAGTGGGCGGGGGGAGAGTGAAAAACTGTTTTTT. This codes for CASGRGESEKLFF.

The chain uses TRBV9 and TRBJ1-5; D may be TRBD1 (6 bases). V shed 3 bases and J shed 7 bases, with 14 bases lying between them. The CDR3 covers 14 residues. Germline V CDR1 and CDR2: SGDLS, YYNGEE. DNA for the CDR3: TGTGCCAGCAGCGCAGAGGGGACAAAACAGCCCCAGCATTTT. Its translation is CASSAEGTKQPQHF.

The rearrangement joins TRBV11-3 to TRBJ2-2; 7 positions match TRBD2. CDR3 length: 17 amino acids. Germline CDR1 is SGHNT and CDR2 is YENEEA. V shed 0 bases and J 0 bases; nucleotides not matched to a gene: 4. CDR3 sequence: CASSLDIGLANTGELFF. The CDR3 nucleotides read TGTGCCAGCAGCTTAGATATTGGACTAGCGAACACCGGGGAGCTGTTTTTT.

The table lists this clone with a few counts. The chain couples TRBV5-5 to TRBJ2-3, with D hard to call. The CDR3 covers 14 residues. Between the trimmed V and J ends, which lost 1 base and 2 bases, there was a span of 8 bases. CDR1 is SGHKS and CDR2 is YYEKEE in the germline V gene (reference sequence). CDR3 nucleotides: TGTGCCAGCAGCTTGAACGCGGTCACAGATACGCAGTATTTT. Amino acids: CASSLNAVTDTQYF.

This clone was recorded a few times. The rearrangement joins TRBV3-1 (or the pseudogene TRBV3-2) to TRBJ2-5; D might be TRBD2 (6 bases). Looked up from germline, CDR1 is LGHDT and CDR2 is YNNKEL (reference sequence). The V end lost 0 bases, the J end lost 5 bases, and 10 bases lay between the germline ends. The CDR3 extends over 14 amino acids. The chain's CDR3 is CASSQDLGRETQYF. The CDR3, as DNA: TGTGCCAGCAGCCAAGACTTAGGGAGGGAGACCCAGTACTTC.

The V and J genes are TRBV18 and TRBJ1-3; a possible D gene is TRBD1 (6 bases). Germline V gene lookup returns CDR1 KGHSH and CDR2 LQKENI. The CDR3 is 14 residues long. The V end was cut by 3 bases, the J end by 3 bases, with 9 bases between. As DNA, the CDR3 is TGTGCCAGCTCACCGAACAGGGATGGAAACACCATATATTTT. Protein: CASSPNRDGNTIYF.

V usage is TRBV5-1 and J usage is TRBJ1-2; 8 nucleotides match TRBD1. The trim removed 2 bases at V and 6 bases at J, leaving 6 bases unmatched. The germline V gene encodes CDR1 SGHRS and CDR2 YFSETQ. The CDR3 sequence is 14 residues long. CDR3 loop: CASSFLSGGNGYTF. DNA for the CDR3: TGCGCCAGCAGCTTTTTGTCAGGGGGCAATGGCTACACCTTC.

This clone came up a few times. This chain connects TRBV7-6 to TRBJ2-5, with 8 bases matching TRBD2. CDR1 is SGHVS, CDR2 FNYEAQ, per germline. With 2 bases clipped from V and 4 bases from J, the junction kept 6 bases outside the gene matches. CDR3 length: 15 amino acids. CDR3 amino acids: CASSLSGGIGETQYF. The CDR3 DNA reads as TGTGCCAGCAGCTTAAGCGGGGGCATAGGAGAGACCCAGTACTTC.